One and the same sample provided the 30 T cell receptor beta chains below, sequenced in a study of CD4 T cells in relation to SARS-CoV-2 and coronaviruses. Produced via immunoSEQ multiplex PCR; TCRdb's table is partial and in-frame only. The data show roughly 71,000 clones, around 87% seen once. Unexposed donor CD4+ T cells date from about 2011-2018, before the COVID-19 pandemic. Sequenced: memory CD4+ T cells from PBMCs. Receptors originate from a human donor in good health.

This clone was recorded once. The CDR3 DNA follows: TGCGCCAGCAGAGTACACTCCGGGACGGGAATCTACGAGCAGTACTTC. Amino acids: CASRVHSGTGIYEQYF. The chain recombines TRBV5-1 with TRBJ2-7; either TRBD1 or TRBD2 may fit D (5 bases each). The germline V gene encodes CDR1 SGHRS and CDR2 YFSETQ. This CDR3 has 16 amino acids. The V end lost 5 bases, the J end lost 3 bases, and 21 bases lay between the germline ends.

This chain uses TRBV10-3 with TRBJ2-1; 7 bases agree with TRBD2. Trimming at V came to 9 bases and at J to 3 bases, leaving 5 bases not matched to a gene. This CDR3 spans 13 amino acids. Germline CDR1 reads ENHRY; CDR2 reads SYGVKD. CDR3 bases: TGTGCCATGCGGGAGCCGAGCTACAATGAGCAGTTCTTC. This codes for CAMREPSYNEQFF.

The chain has TRBV6-5 and TRBJ2-1; possibly TRBD2 for D (5 bases). V was cut by 6 bases and J by 6 bases, with 12 bases left in between. The length of the CDR3 is 13 residues. From germline, CDR1 is MNHEY and CDR2 SVGAGI. The CDR3 spells CASRGKEVNEQFF. The CDR3 DNA sequence: TGTGCCAGCAGAGGAAAGGAGGTCAATGAGCAGTTCTTC.

The V call is TRBV6-6, the J call TRBJ1-5; TRBD1 might be the D (5 bases). The germline V gene encodes CDR1 MNHNY and CDR2 SVGAGI (reference sequence). V gave up 5 bases and J gave up 3 bases, with 17 bases separating them. The CDR3 is 16 residues long. The CDR3 protein is CASSRLQAHINQPQHF. DNA of the CDR3: TGTGCCAGCAGTAGGTTACAGGCGCATATCAATCAGCCCCAGCATTTT.

This clone has a single count. The chain employs TRBV14 and TRBJ2-2; 12 bases are shared with TRBD2. V shed 1 base and J 4 bases; nucleotides not matched to a gene: 10. This CDR3 has 19 amino acids. Germline CDR1 reads SGHDN; CDR2 reads FVKESK. The CDR3 reads CASSQGLAGAQRTTGELFF. DNA for the CDR3: TGTGCCAGCAGCCAAGGACTAGCGGGAGCCCAGAGGACCACCGGGGAGCTGTTTTTT.

The rearrangement uses TRBV4-1 and TRBJ2-7, with 9 bases lining up with TRBD1. Germline CDR1 is MGHRA and CDR2 is YSYEKL. The CDR3 has 15 residues. Germline trimming cut 1 base from V and 4 bases from J; bases unmatched to any gene: 5. CDR3 coding DNA: TGCGCCAGCAGCCAAGTCGGGACAGGGAAATACGAGCAGTACTTC. It is translated as CASSQVGTGKYEQYF.

The V and J genes are TRBV14 and TRBJ2-7; D is ambiguous. This CDR3 has 15 amino acids. Trimming left V 1 base short and J 1 base short, with 11 bases between. From germline, CDR1 is SGHDN and CDR2 FVKESK. The CDR3 DNA reads TGTGCCAGCAGCCAAGCGGGTTCCGGGTCCTACGAGCAGTACTTC. Translated: CASSQAGSGSYEQYF.

The J gene is TRBJ2-7, the V gene TRBV11-2, with D tentatively TRBD1 or TRBD2 (6 bases each). This CDR3 comprises 14 residues. CDR1 is SGHAT and CDR2 is FQNNGV in the germline V gene. The V end was cut by 4 bases, the J end by 3 bases, with 13 bases between. CDR3 sequence reads: CASSSPRGLYEQYF. In DNA, the CDR3 is TGTGCCAGCAGCTCTCCCCGGGGGCTCTACGAGCAGTACTTC.

The chain has TRBV4-3 and TRBJ2-2; 7 nucleotides line up with TRBD2. The CDR3 has 16 residues. Germline assignment: CDR1 LGHNA and CDR2 YSLEER. V lost 4 bases, J lost 2 bases, and 7 bases stayed unmatched. As DNA, the CDR3 is TGCGCCAGCAGCCGCCAAGCGGGGAGAAACACCGGGGAGCTGTTTTTT. It codes for CASSRQAGRNTGELFF.

The rearrangement uses TRBV7-2 and TRBJ1-1; TRBD1 agrees at 7 bases. The germline V gene encodes CDR1 SGHTA and CDR2 FQGNSA. CDR3 length: 14 residues. V lost 5 bases to trimming and J lost 0 bases; unmatched junction nucleotides: 3. The CDR3 sequence: CASSPGGMNTEAFF. Written as DNA, the CDR3 is TGTGCCAGCAGCCCAGGGGGAATGAACACTGAAGCTTTCTTT.

The J gene is TRBJ1-2, the V gene TRBV7-2, with 8 nucleotides matching TRBD1. From germline, CDR1 is SGHTA and CDR2 FQGNSA. V lost 2 bases to trimming and J lost 4 bases; unmatched junction nucleotides: 3. The CDR3 contains 14 residues. CDR3 sequence: CASSLNRGTYGYTF. CDR3 nucleotides: TGTGCCAGCAGCTTAAACAGGGGGACCTATGGCTACACCTTC.

This rearrangement joins TRBV7-2 to TRBJ2-2, with D perhaps matching TRBD2 (5 bases). The V end was cut by 4 bases, the J end by 4 bases, with 10 bases between. The germline CDR1 and CDR2 sequences are SGHTA and FQGNSA. The CDR3 covers 14 residues. CDR3 loop: CASSSGLPTGELFF. The DNA for the CDR3 is TGTGCCAGCAGCTCCGGACTCCCCACCGGGGAGCTGTTTTTT.

The CDR3, as DNA: TGTGCCAGTAGTATAGGGACTCTACAGGGAAATGAGCAGTTCTTC. This encodes CASSIGTLQGNEQFF. The J gene is TRBJ2-1, the V gene TRBV19; tentative D call: TRBD1 (6 bases). The CDR3 has 15 amino acids. Trimming removed 1 base at V and 7 bases at J, with 14 bases between. Per the germline V gene, CDR1 is LNHDA and CDR2 is SQIVND (reference sequence).

The gene calls are TRBV5-4 and TRBJ2-5; D uncertain. Germline values: CDR1 SGHNT, CDR2 YYREEE (reference sequence). V was shortened by 0 bases and J by 0 bases, with 9 bases between the two germline ends. The CDR3 loop spans 15 amino acids. CDR3 residues: CASSLVTLNQETQYF. The DNA of the CDR3 is TGTGCCAGCAGCTTGGTGACCTTGAACCAAGAGACCCAGTACTTC.

V is TRBV18 and J is TRBJ2-3; 10 positions agree with TRBD2. The germline CDR1 and CDR2 sequences are KGHSH and LQKENI. The ends lost 0 bases at V and 6 bases at J; junction bases unmatched: 6. The CDR3 loop spans 16 amino acids. The CDR3 loop reads CASSPPGTSVGDTQYF. The DNA of the CDR3 is TGTGCCAGCTCACCACCCGGGACTAGCGTAGGGGATACGCAGTATTTT. The entire variable domain, with the rest obtained from reference TRBV18 and TRBJ2-3, is as follows: NAGVMQNPRHLVRRRGQEARLRCSPMKGHSHVYWYRQLPEEGLKFMVYLQKENIIDESGMPKERFSAEFPKEGPSILRIQQVVRGDSAAYFCASSPPGTSVGDTQYFGPGTRLTVL.

The chain uses TRBV15 and TRBJ2-7; D is possibly TRBD2 (5 bases). V lost 1 base, J lost 6 bases, and 13 bases lay in between. The CDR3 totals 14 residues. Germline values: CDR1 LNHNV, CDR2 YYDKDF (reference sequence). The CDR3 protein is CATSRGPWEREQYF. In DNA, the CDR3 is TGTGCCACCAGCAGAGGGCCATGGGAGCGCGAGCAGTACTTC.

The chain is built from TRBV5-4 and TRBJ2-1, with D tentatively TRBD2 (6 bases). Germline V gene data show CDR1 as SGHNT and CDR2 as YYREEE (reference sequence). V was shortened by 6 bases and J by 2 bases, with 15 bases between the two germline ends. The CDR3 consists of 15 residues. Here the CDR3 DNA reads TGTGCCAGCATGGCGGGGAACACAGCCTACAATGAGCAGTTCTTC. It specifies CASMAGNTAYNEQFF.

This clone has just one count. The chain is built from TRBV30 and TRBJ2-7; no clear D. The V end was cut by 0 bases, the J end by 3 bases, with 6 bases between. Germline V gene sequence: CDR1 GTSNPN, CDR2 SVGIG (reference sequence). This CDR3 contains 12 residues. This CDR3 is CAWSVFHYEQYF. In nucleotides, the CDR3 is TGTGCCTGGAGTGTTTTCCACTACGAGCAGTACTTC.

The chain uses TRBV11-2 and TRBJ2-7, with D possibly matching TRBD1 (6 bases). Germline V gene sequence: CDR1 SGHAT, CDR2 FQNNGV. Trimming removed 9 bases from V and 6 bases from J, with 24 bases in between. The CDR3 is made up of 15 amino acids. The CDR3 DNA reads TGTGCCAGTACTTTGGCCCAGGGGTGGGGGTCCGAGCAGTACTTC. Its protein product is CASTLAQGWGSEQYF.

The chain recombines TRBV5-4 with TRBJ2-3; D remains ambiguous. Trimming stripped 3 bases from V and 2 bases from J, with 16 bases between. This CDR3 contains 16 residues. In germline, CDR1 is SGHNT, CDR2 YYREEE (reference sequence). The CDR3 is CASSWSVSDDTDTQYF. In DNA form, the CDR3 reads TGTGCCAGCAGCTGGTCGGTGTCAGACGACACAGATACGCAGTATTTT. Using reference TRBV5-4 and TRBJ2-3 for the parts outside the CDR3, the full variable domain is ETGVTQSPTHLIKTRGQQVTLRCSSQSGHNTVSWYQQALGQGPQFIFQYYREEENGRGNFPPRFSGLQFPNYSSELNVNALELDDSALYLCASSWSVSDDTDTQYFGPGTRLTVL.

The chain uses TRBV28 and TRBJ1-4; TRBD1 is a possible D gene (6 bases). Germline lookup yields CDR1 MDHEN and CDR2 SYDVKM. This CDR3 contains 16 residues. V was trimmed by 4 bases and J by 4 bases, leaving 16 bases between them. The CDR3 DNA reads as TGTGCCAGCAGTTCCCCATCGACAGGAAATAATGAAAAACTGTTTTTT. Translating gives CASSSPSTGNNEKLFF.

This sequence joins TRBV3-1 (or the pseudogene TRBV3-2) and TRBJ1-2; perhaps TRBD1 as D (5 bases). V was cut by 3 bases and J by 6 bases, with 8 bases left in between. This CDR3 is built from 12 residues. Germline V gene sequence: CDR1 LGHDT, CDR2 YNNKEL (reference sequence). The CDR3 sequence: CASSHQQDGYTF. CDR3 coding DNA: TGTGCCAGCAGCCACCAACAGGATGGCTACACCTTC.

This chain connects TRBV7-2 to TRBJ2-7, with D hard to call. Germline values: CDR1 SGHTA, CDR2 FQGNSA. The CDR3 totals 13 residues. The germline V and J ends were trimmed by 5 bases and 6 bases, with 14 bases remaining between them. The CDR3 region is CASSARTLGEQYF. The CDR3 region has the DNA TGTGCCAGCAGCGCCCGGACCCTTGGCGAGCAGTACTTC.

The chain links TRBV28 to TRBJ2-3; 7 bases align to TRBD2. Trimming removed 5 bases from V and 3 bases from J; junction bases left unmatched: 8. Per germline, CDR1 MDHEN and CDR2 SYDVKM. The CDR3 has 15 residues. This CDR3 reads CASSPSSGITDTQYF. The CDR3, as DNA: TGTGCCAGCAGTCCTTCCAGCGGGATTACAGATACGCAGTATTTT.

The chain combines TRBV7-2 with TRBJ2-3; no reliable D call. This CDR3 comprises 15 residues. The V end was cut by 0 bases, the J end by 4 bases, with 11 bases between. Germline values: CDR1 SGHTA, CDR2 FQGNSA. CDR3 sequence (DNA): TGTGCCAGCAGCTTAGCCTCTCAGTTAGCAGATACGCAGTATTTT. Translation: CASSLASQLADTQYF.

The rearrangement links TRBV6-5 to TRBJ1-1, with D possibly being TRBD1 (6 bases). The V and J ends lost 4 bases and 3 bases respectively, with 9 bases between them. CDR3 size: 13 residues. CDR1 is MNHEY and CDR2 is SVGAGI in the germline V gene. The CDR3 region has the DNA TGTGCCAGCAGTTTCACAGGGTACACTGAAGCTTTCTTT. Encoded protein: CASSFTGYTEAFF.

The V and J genes are TRBV7-3 and TRBJ2-7; tentatively, D is TRBD2 (6 bases). Germline V gene sequence: CDR1 SGHTA, CDR2 FQGTGA. The CDR3 length is 15 residues. V lost 3 bases and J 2 bases, leaving 14 bases between the germline ends. This CDR3 is CASSLRGSSAYEQYF. The CDR3 nucleotides read TGTGCCAGCAGCTTGAGGGGCTCTAGCGCCTACGAGCAGTACTTC.

The chain employs TRBV7-3 and TRBJ1-2; D gene uncertain. The CDR3 sequence is 13 residues long. CDR1 is SGHTA, CDR2 FQGTGA, per germline. The ends were cut back, 5 bases at V and 2 bases at J, with 9 bases in the middle. CDR3: CASSLGGNYGYTF. The CDR3 bases are TGTGCCAGCAGCCTGGGAGGGAACTATGGCTACACCTTC.

CDR3 protein: CASKMTGSDGYTF. CDR3 sequence (DNA): TGTGCCAGTAAAATGACAGGGTCGGATGGCTACACCTTC. The chain couples TRBV2 to TRBJ1-2; 7 bases match TRBD1. With V trimmed by 9 bases and J by 6 bases, 10 bases remained unmatched. From germline, CDR1 is SNHLY and CDR2 FYNNEI. This CDR3 region has 13 residues.

This sequence joins TRBV28 and TRBJ2-1; tentative D call: TRBD1 (6 bases). CDR1 MDHEN and CDR2 SYDVKM come from the germline V gene. V lost 3 bases to trimming and J lost 8 bases, with 11 bases between them. The CDR3 has 13 amino acids. Here the CDR3 DNA reads TGTGCCAGCAGTTTGGTGGCAGGGGATGAGCAGTTCTTC. This encodes CASSLVAGDEQFF. The full variable domain, completed using reference TRBV28 and TRBJ2-1, is DVKVTQSSRYLVKRTGEKVFLECVQDMDHENMFWYRQDPGLGLRLIYFSYDVKMKEKGDIPEGYSVSREKKERFSLILESASTNQTSMYLCASSLVAGDEQFFGPGTRLTVL.